Following are 22 T cell receptor beta chains from one sample sequenced in a study of cytomegalovirus exposure and HLA in healthy donors. 13 Jbeta primers and 60 Vbeta primers were used for the PCR. Clones were read by immunoSEQ multiplex PCR, and TCRdb kept only the in-frame ones, dropping some. The table has roughly 100,000 clones, approximately 86% seen once. The material sequenced was PBMCs. The receptor source for this set is a man between 18 and 29 years old in good health and CMV-seronegative.

The chain recombines TRBV9 with TRBJ2-7; 11 nucleotides match TRBD2. Looked up from germline, CDR1 is SGDLS and CDR2 is YYNGEE. This CDR3 is built from 17 residues. Trimming at V came to 0 bases and at J to 5 bases, leaving 10 bases not matched to a gene. CDR3 nucleotide sequence: TGTGCCAGCAGCGTAGCGATAGCGGGAGGGCCTTTAAACGAGCAGTACTTC. As protein: CASSVAIAGGPLNEQYF.

The rearrangement uses TRBV5-4 and TRBJ2-7; 8 bases are a match to TRBD2. V dropped 0 bases and J dropped 3; count of bases not matched to a gene: 5. Germline V gives CDR1 SGHNT, CDR2 YYREEE (reference sequence). The CDR3 consists of 15 residues. For the CDR3, the DNA is TGTGCCAGCAGCTTGGCGCGGGAGGCCCACTACGAGCAGTACTTC. Residues: CASSLAREAHYEQYF.

Only one count was recorded for this clone. An end of the junction differs from the germline gene, which may be a read error. The chain has TRBV7-9 and TRBJ2-7; D ambiguous. This CDR3 has 12 residues. Germline V lookup: CDR1 SEHNR, CDR2 FQNEAQ (reference sequence). CDR3 sequence: CSSRKSGYEQYF. For the CDR3, the DNA is TGTTCCAGCCGAAAGTCGGGCTACGAGCAGTACTTC.

This chain links TRBV29-1 with TRBJ2-3; 11 bases are a match to TRBD2. The CDR3 is 14 residues long. CDR1 and CDR2 (germline): SQVTM, ANQGSEA. CDR3 in amino acids: CSYSGRVGSDTQYF. For the CDR3, the DNA is TGCAGTTATAGCGGGAGGGTTGGGTCAGATACGCAGTATTTT.

The chain uses TRBV6-4 and TRBJ2-1; 11 bases are shared with TRBD2. Germline trimming cut 5 bases from V and 0 bases from J; bases unmatched to any gene: 9. The germline CDR1 and CDR2 sequences are MRHNA and SNTAGT. The CDR3 sequence is 18 residues long. CDR3 protein: CASSPGLAGRSSYNEQFF. The CDR3, as DNA: TGTGCCAGCAGTCCCGGACTAGCGGGCCGAAGCTCCTACAATGAGCAGTTCTTC.

The gene calls are TRBV30 and TRBJ2-3; D unclear. CDR1 is GTSNPN and CDR2 is SVGIG in the germline V gene (reference sequence). Between the trimmed V and J ends, which lost 0 bases and 1 base, there was a span of 8 bases. CDR3 length: 14 residues. CDR3 nucleotides: TGTGCCTGGAGTGTAACAAACCGCACAGATACGCAGTATTTT. As protein: CAWSVTNRTDTQYF.

This clone has only one observation. The chain employs TRBV7-2 and TRBJ2-7; TRBD2 matches 7 bases. Germline values: CDR1 SGHTA, CDR2 FQGNSA. The CDR3 extends over 13 amino acids. J lost 4 bases, V lost 5 bases, and 5 bases had no gene match. The CDR3 loop reads CASSPEGGYEQYF. The CDR3 nucleotides read TGTGCCAGCAGCCCCGAGGGAGGGTACGAGCAGTACTTC.

In the case of this clone: Other DNA sequences of this sample code for an identical CDR3. The rearrangement links TRBV7-2 to TRBJ2-1; 8 nucleotides agree with TRBD2. J gave up 7 bases and V 5 bases, and 13 bases lay outside the gene matches. The length of the CDR3 is 16 residues. Germline V gives CDR1 SGHTA, CDR2 FQGNSA. CDR3 in amino acids: CASSLRTSGRRNEQFF. The CDR3 nucleotides are TGTGCCAGCAGCCTCCGAACTAGCGGCCGACGGAATGAGCAGTTCTTC.

This chain joins TRBV27 and TRBJ2-7; a possible D gene is TRBD1 (6 bases). The CDR3 is 13 amino acids. CDR1 is MNHEY and CDR2 is SMNVEV in the germline V gene (reference sequence). V was clipped by 5 bases and J by 4 bases, with 12 bases between them. CDR3 sequence (DNA): TGTGCCAGCAGTGGTACACAGGGATACGAGCAGTACTTC. Amino acid sequence: CASSGTQGYEQYF.

The V call is TRBV14, the J call TRBJ2-7, with D perhaps TRBD1 (6 bases). Trimming pared 4 bases from V and 1 base from J, leaving 11 bases between. CDR1 is SGHDN and CDR2 is FVKESK in the germline V gene. The CDR3 contains 14 residues. The CDR3 here is CASSLGQTSYEQYF. The CDR3 DNA reads TGTGCCAGCAGCCTCGGACAGACATCCTACGAGCAGTACTTC.

The V gene is TRBV7-2, the J gene TRBJ1-1; 11 nucleotides match TRBD1. This CDR3 region has 16 residues. The trim removed 5 bases at V and 11 bases at J, leaving 16 bases unmatched. Germline loops: CDR1 SGHTA, CDR2 FQGNSA. The CDR3 reads CASSPQVGQGAQWAFF. For the CDR3, the DNA is TGTGCCAGCAGCCCGCAGGTCGGACAGGGGGCGCAATGGGCTTTCTTT.

This clone was picked up one time. The chain is built from TRBV7-9 and TRBJ2-5; tentatively, D is TRBD2 (6 bases). The CDR3 has 14 residues. Per the germline V gene, CDR1 is SEHNR and CDR2 is FQNEAQ (reference sequence). V was pared by 6 bases and J by 5 bases, with 16 bases between. Written as DNA, the CDR3 is TGTGCCAGCAGTTCTCCCACTAGCAGGGAGACCCAGTACTTC. It specifies CASSSPTSRETQYF.

The chain carries TRBV4-1 and TRBJ2-5; D unclear. The V gene's germline CDR1 is MGHRA and CDR2 YSYEKL. Trimming pared 0 bases from V and 5 bases from J, leaving 10 bases between. The CDR3 contains 14 residues. The CDR3 spells CASSQEPNTETQYF. For the CDR3, the DNA is TGCGCCAGCAGCCAAGAACCGAACACGGAGACCCAGTACTTC.

This clone was seen only a few times. This chain's CDR3 is CSVVYGGRTTLQFF. In DNA, the CDR3 is TGCAGCGTTGTATATGGCGGGAGGACTACATTGCAGTTCTTC. This chain links TRBV29-1 with TRBJ2-1, with 8 nucleotides matching TRBD2. CDR3 size: 14 residues. Losses at the gene ends were 4 bases for V and 12 bases for J; bases not matched to a gene: 14. In germline, CDR1 is SQVTM, CDR2 ANQGSEA.

A single count supports this clone. The genes are TRBV30 and TRBJ2-5, with D possibly matching TRBD2 (5 bases). The CDR3 consists of 13 residues. Germline V gives CDR1 GTSNPN, CDR2 SVGIG (reference sequence). V was shortened by 6 bases and J by 2 bases, with 13 bases between the two germline ends. The CDR3 bases are TGTGCCTGTCATCCTAGAGGGCAAGAGACCCAGTACTTC. Translating it yields CACHPRGQETQYF. Variable domain in full (rest from reference TRBV30 and TRBJ2-5): SQTIHQWPATLVQPVGSPLSLECTVEGTSNPNLYWYRQAAGRGLQLLFYSVGIGQISSEVPQNLSASRPQDRQFILSSKKLLLSDSGFYLCACHPRGQETQYFGPGTRLLVL.

The V and J genes are TRBV6-1 and TRBJ1-4; D gene ambiguous. This CDR3 is built from 12 residues. Trimming took 6 bases from V and 5 from J, leaving 7 bases between them. Per germline, CDR1 MNHNS and CDR2 SASEGT. The CDR3 region has the DNA TGTGCCAGCAGGGCCCTGAATGAAAAACTGTTTTTT. As protein: CASRALNEKLFF.

This chain joins TRBV10-2 and TRBJ2-1; TRBD2 aligns across 10 bases. The ends lost 6 bases at V and 7 bases at J; junction bases unmatched: 3. The CDR3 length is 13 residues. The germline CDR1 and CDR2 sequences are WSHSY and SAAADI. The DNA for the CDR3 is TGCGCCAGCAGGGGGGGACTAGCGAATGAGCAGTTCTTC. Its protein is CASRGGLANEQFF.

Only one count was recorded for this clone. The chain links TRBV29-1 to TRBJ1-2; 12 bases map to TRBD1. CDR1 is SQVTM, CDR2 ANQGSEA, per germline. CDR3 size: 15 residues. Trimming took 3 bases from V and 2 from J; bases not matched to a gene: 4. The CDR3 DNA reads as TGCAGCGTTGACGGGACAGGGGGCGGGAACTATGGCTACACCTTC. Protein product: CSVDGTGGGNYGYTF.

The chain combines TRBV7-9 with TRBJ1-1; D perhaps matches TRBD1 (6 bases). Trimming removed 3 bases from V and 2 bases from J, with 16 bases in between. There are 16 residues in the CDR3. CDR1 is SEHNR and CDR2 is FQNEAQ in the germline V gene (reference sequence). The chain's CDR3 is CASSFKKMTGNTEAFF. CDR3 bases: TGTGCCAGCAGCTTCAAAAAAATGACAGGAAACACTGAAGCTTTCTTT.

There are a few counts of this clone. The chain carries TRBV10-3 and TRBJ1-5; 9 nucleotides match TRBD1. CDR3 length: 16 residues. Germline loops: CDR1 ENHRY, CDR2 SYGVKD. Trimming at V came to 0 bases and at J to 3 bases, leaving 3 bases not matched to a gene. CDR3 loop: CAISESGTGNNQPQHF. The CDR3 region has the DNA TGTGCCATCAGTGAGTCCGGGACAGGGAACAATCAGCCCCAGCATTTT.

The chain carries TRBV7-3 and TRBJ1-1; perhaps TRBD1 as D (6 bases). The CDR3 consists of 16 residues. V was shortened by 2 bases and J by 5 bases, with 18 bases between the two germline ends. The germline V gene has CDR1 SGHTA and CDR2 FQGTGA. Here the CDR3 reads CASSLRSPGTSTEAFF. As DNA, the CDR3 is TGTGCCAGCAGCTTACGCTCGCCAGGGACAAGTACTGAAGCTTTCTTT.

The chain combines TRBV7-2 with TRBJ2-7; 7 nucleotides match TRBD1. Per germline, CDR1 SGHTA and CDR2 FQGNSA. V lost 2 bases and J lost 7; bases outside the gene matches: 8. The CDR3 contains 14 residues. The CDR3 sequence: CASSLSGQLGEQYF. The CDR3 DNA reads TGTGCCAGCAGCTTATCGGGACAGCTCGGAGAGCAGTACTTC.